This T cell receptor (beta chain) was observed in a study of early T cells in non-severe SARS-CoV-2 infection. Whole-study context: The input, bulk RNA from unsorted whole blood, was sequenced, and chains were unpaired. Regarding the study as a whole: Private and CD4 specificities were missed by VDJdb matching, which favored anti-spike CD8 responses.

This CDR3 has 15 residues. Germline trimming cut 4 bases from V and 4 bases from J; bases unmatched to any gene: 7. CDR1 is SGHAT and CDR2 is FQNNGV in the germline V gene. This clonotype was seen many times. The antigen remains undetermined. Separate cDNA molecules each had unique molecular identifiers attached to them. TCRdb used MiXCR to reprocess the 5' RACE reads, holding one entry per CDR3 protein. The sample has roughly 66,000 distinct CDR3 sequences; approximately 10% are singletons. The receptor's source is an adult who was a healthcare worker with PCR-confirmed SARS-CoV-2 infection or an uninfected control (not recorded which). The source material was whole blood. The gene calls are TRBV11-2 and TRBJ2-1, with 7 bases identical to TRBD2. The CDR3: CASSSPSGSYNEQFF. The CDR3 DNA reads as TGTGCCAGCAGCTCCCCTAGCGGATCATACAATGAGCAGTTCTTC.